This paragraph covers one T cell receptor (beta chain) sequence. Its antigen remains unidentified. The donors were members of the validation cohort comprising about 130 subjects, separate from the roughly 680-subject first cohort. Assay: immunoSEQ multiplex PCR; the TCRdb copy retains only in-frame clones and omits some. The sample includes hundreds of thousands of clones, 86% of them seen just once. The sample originates from a study of cytomegalovirus exposure and HLA in healthy donors. Study details: The same platform used for the 650 to 850 first-cohort repertoires was also used for the approximately 120 validation repertoires, as a later analysis reported. Broader study findings: Diagnosis of cytomegalovirus status made by the classifier reportedly showed high specificity and sensitivity. In a later analysis, first-cohort TCR clusters were found to tend to co-occur in the approximately 120 validation repertoires.

Germline assignment: CDR1 MDHEN and CDR2 SYDVKM. The V segment lost 6 bases and the J segment 9 bases; nucleotides outside the gene matches: 18. This CDR3 has 17 residues. This clonotype was obtained from a young woman in good health and CMV-seronegative. Sequencing was carried out using PBMCs. The chain employs TRBV28 and TRBJ2-1; 9 bases line up with TRBD1. The CDR3 nucleotides read TGTGCCAGCAGCCCTCCCCCCGGGACAGGGCCCTTATCTGAGCAGTTCTTC. Translated: CASSPPPGTGPLSEQFF.